This T cell receptor beta chain was found in a study of blood T cell repertoires in COVID-19. Study context: COVID-19 samples from acute and convalescent phases originated in the United States, Italy and Spain. Sample material is recorded as cDNA or gDNA derived from T cells, B-cell-depleted T cells, or PBMCs.

The V end lost 5 bases, the J end lost 9 bases, and 11 bases lay between the germline ends. The CDR3 is 12 amino acids. Germline V lookup: CDR1 MNHEY, CDR2 SVGAGI. With regard to this clone: Other DNA sequences in the same sample also yield this CDR3.

As handled by the study authors: Counts of nucleated cells, estimated from reference gene primer amplification, were obtained. Profiling relied on immunoSEQ multiplex PCR, and the TCRdb table lists in-frame clones only, not all of them. That table gives V, J and clone size, and the DNA gave D and trimming. The sample shows roughly 230,000 clones, about 87% of them seen only once. The rearrangement links TRBV6-5 to TRBJ2-1; possible D gene TRBD2, 5 bases. The receptor's source is a man between 65 and 85 years old with acute or convalescent COVID-19. Input material: peripheral blood. The CDR3, as DNA: TGTGCCAGCAGTCTCGATCGGGGTGAGCAGTTCTTC. It codes for CASSLDRGEQFF.